One sample yielded the 20 T cell receptor beta chains listed below, sequenced in a study of blood T cell repertoires in COVID-19. Method: immunoSEQ multiplex PCR; TCRdb's copy keeps in-frame clones and lacks some. This sample has approximately 80,000 clones, with about 87% found just once. Material: peripheral blood. The receptors here all came from a human donor in a cohort sampled during active COVID-19.

The V and J genes are TRBV7-8 and TRBJ2-3; 7 nucleotides agree with TRBD2. The germline V gene encodes CDR1 SGHVS and CDR2 FQNEAQ. V shed 6 bases, J shed 0 bases, and the junction held 3 bases outside the gene matches. This CDR3 is 14 amino acids long. In DNA form, the CDR3 reads TGTGCCAGCAGTCTAGCGGAGAGCACAGATACGCAGTATTTT. Encoded protein: CASSLAESTDTQYF.

The rearrangement uses TRBV5-1 and TRBJ2-5; TRBD2 aligns across 7 bases. The CDR3 is 13 amino acids. The germline V gene encodes CDR1 SGHRS and CDR2 YFSETQ. The trim removed 7 bases at V and 0 bases at J, leaving 3 bases unmatched. CDR3 bases: TGCGCCAGCCGGAGCGGGAACCAAGAGACCCAGTACTTC. It is translated as CASRSGNQETQYF.

This sequence joins TRBV5-1 and TRBJ1-6; TRBD1 might be the D (6 bases). From germline, CDR1 is SGHRS and CDR2 YFSETQ. Trimming took 1 base from V and 5 from J, leaving 10 bases between them. The CDR3 loop spans 15 amino acids. CDR3 protein: CASSLNGDNNSPLHF. The CDR3 nucleotides read TGCGCCAGCAGCTTGAACGGGGACAATAATTCACCCCTCCACTTT.

The V call is TRBV5-1, the J call TRBJ1-5, with 9 bases identical to TRBD1. The CDR3 is 19 amino acids. In germline, CDR1 is SGHRS, CDR2 YFSETQ. The J segment lost 0 bases and the V segment lost 0 bases, leaving 10 bases of the junction unmatched. Here the CDR3 reads CASSLGPGQGLNSNQPQHF. In DNA form, the CDR3 reads TGCGCCAGCAGCTTGGGGCCGGGACAGGGACTTAATAGCAATCAGCCCCAGCATTTT.

The chain has TRBV2 and TRBJ2-3; D ambiguous. Germline CDR1 SNHLY, CDR2 FYNNEI. The V and J ends lost 8 bases and 1 base respectively, with 13 bases between them. The CDR3 has 14 amino acids. The CDR3: CASCRSSRTDTQYF. The CDR3 DNA is TGTGCCAGCTGTCGTAGCAGCCGCACAGATACGCAGTATTTT.

This clone was seen once. V usage is TRBV6-5 and J usage is TRBJ1-6; 10 nucleotides match TRBD1. Germline CDR1 and CDR2: MNHEY and SVGAGI. The V and J ends lost 7 bases and 9 bases, in that order; junction bases with no gene match: 3. The CDR3 is 13 residues long. The CDR3 region is CASTRTGGSPLHF. The CDR3 DNA follows: TGTGCCAGCACCCGGACAGGGGGTTCACCCCTCCACTTT.

About this clone: Other DNA sequences from this sample encode an identical CDR3 as well. This chain uses TRBV12-3 or TRBV12-4 with TRBJ1-5; tentative D call: TRBD1 (5 bases). This CDR3 contains 12 residues. V gave up 2 bases and J gave up 6 bases, with 5 bases separating them. In nucleotides, the CDR3 is TGTGCCAGCAGTTTAAGGGGTCAGCCCCAGCATTTT. It specifies CASSLRGQPQHF.

V is TRBV12-3 or TRBV12-4 and J is TRBJ1-4; no definite D call. The ends were cut back, 5 bases at V and 4 bases at J, with 5 bases in the middle. The length of the CDR3 is 12 residues. In nucleotides, the CDR3 is TGTGCCAGCAGTCCCCATAATGAAAAACTGTTTTTT. Protein product: CASSPHNEKLFF.

V and J are TRBV4-1 and TRBJ1-3; TRBD1 agrees at 9 bases. The CDR3 covers 15 residues. Losses at the gene ends were 4 bases for V and 0 bases for J; bases not matched to a gene: 1. CDR1 is MGHRA and CDR2 is YSYEKL in the germline V gene. The DNA for the CDR3 is TGCGCCAGCAGCCGGGGACAGGGCTCTGGAAACACCATATATTTT. Translation: CASSRGQGSGNTIYF.

V and J are TRBV5-8 and TRBJ2-1, with 10 bases fitting TRBD2. The V segment lost 4 bases and the J segment 5 bases; nucleotides outside the gene matches: 6. CDR3 length: 15 residues. Germline loops: CDR1 SGHTS, CDR2 YDEGEE. For the CDR3, the DNA is TGTGCCAGCAGCCTGGGACTAGCGACCCACAATGAGCAGTTCTTC. Translated, it gives CASSLGLATHNEQFF.

V usage is TRBV9 and J usage is TRBJ2-5; tentatively, D is TRBD2 (5 bases). Per germline, CDR1 SGDLS and CDR2 YYNGEE. This CDR3 is built from 15 residues. Deletions cut 0 bases from V and 5 bases from J, with 14 bases between. The CDR3 DNA is TGTGCCAGCAGCGTAGGAGGGCAGAGACGGGAGACCCAGTACTTC. Translating gives CASSVGGQRRETQYF.

This chain links TRBV5-1 with TRBJ2-2; 9 bases align to TRBD2. The CDR3 is 17 residues long. Trimming cost V 4 bases and J 0 bases; bases outside gene matches: 7. Per germline, CDR1 SGHRS and CDR2 YFSETQ. The CDR3 sequence: CASSQLAGGANTGELFF. DNA for the CDR3: TGCGCCAGCAGCCAACTCGCGGGGGGGGCGAACACCGGGGAGCTGTTTTTT.

V gene TRBV7-2 combines with J gene TRBJ2-3; D is possibly TRBD2 (5 bases). V was clipped by 0 bases and J by 0 bases, with 7 bases between them. Germline CDR1 SGHTA, CDR2 FQGNSA. CDR3 length: 15 residues. The CDR3 coding sequence is TGTGCCAGCAGCTTAGCGGGAGTAAGCACAGATACGCAGTATTTT. This codes for CASSLAGVSTDTQYF.

This CDR3 is CASRRLVGGGTQYF. The CDR3 DNA sequence: TGTGCCAGTAGAAGACTAGTCGGCGGAGGTACGCAGTATTTT. This sequence joins TRBV19 and TRBJ2-3, with TRBD2 as a possible D gene (6 bases). The CDR3 is 14 amino acids. The germline V gene encodes CDR1 LNHDA and CDR2 SQIVND (reference sequence). Trimming removed 6 bases from V and 8 bases from J, with 18 bases in between.

The CDR3 DNA is TGCGCCAGCAGCCAACCTGAAAAGGGGGCGCCGGCTTCCAGCACCTTC. It specifies CASSQPEKGAPASSTF. This chain joins TRBV4-1 and TRBJ1-2; 7 nucleotides match TRBD1. CDR3 length equals 16 residues. Trimming removed 2 bases from V and 13 bases from J; junction bases left unmatched: 19. Germline V gene sequence: CDR1 MGHRA, CDR2 YSYEKL.

The chain links TRBV10-3 to TRBJ1-4, with TRBD1 identical over 9 bases. V trimming: 5 bases; J trimming: 5 bases; junction bases outside the gene matches: 6. Germline lookup yields CDR1 ENHRY and CDR2 SYGVKD. CDR3 length: 15 residues. Here the CDR3 DNA reads TGTGCCATCAGTTCGAGGACAGGGGCAAATGAAAAACTGTTTTTT. This gives the protein CAISSRTGANEKLFF.

The chain employs TRBV13 and TRBJ1-1; the D gene is possibly TRBD1 (5 bases). Trimming pared 1 base from V and 4 bases from J, leaving 22 bases between. This CDR3 has 18 residues. Germline V gives CDR1 PRHDT, CDR2 FYEKMQ (reference sequence). The CDR3 bases are TGTGCCAGCAGCTTAGTCGGCTCAGGGTTTGGGTTCGGCACTGAAGCTTTCTTT. Its translation: CASSLVGSGFGFGTEAFF.

This rearrangement joins TRBV4-1 to TRBJ1-5, with a possible D match to TRBD1 (5 bases). Germline V CDR1 and CDR2: MGHRA, YSYEKL. The CDR3 consists of 15 residues. Trimming took off 2 bases at V and 3 bases at J, with 11 bases between the two ends. CDR3: CASSQSEGINQPQHF. DNA of the CDR3: TGCGCCAGCAGCCAATCGGAGGGGATCAATCAGCCCCAGCATTTT.

V is TRBV1 and J is TRBJ2-3; TRBD2 was called by the table and not checked on the DNA. TRBV1 has pseudogene status. CDR3 length equals 16 residues. CDR3 in amino acids: CTSAQAGGGGTDTQYF. In DNA, the CDR3 is TGCACCAGTGCGCAAGCCGGGGGGGGCGGCACAGATACGCAGTATTTT.

The V call is TRBV11-3, the J call TRBJ2-5, with 8 bases identical to TRBD1. The germline V gene has CDR1 SGHNT and CDR2 YENEEA. CDR3 length: 15 residues. Trimming cost V 5 bases and J 4 bases; bases outside gene matches: 9. The CDR3 sequence: CASSGRTGPSETQYF. CDR3 nucleotides: TGTGCCAGCAGCGGACGGACAGGGCCCTCAGAGACCCAGTACTTC.